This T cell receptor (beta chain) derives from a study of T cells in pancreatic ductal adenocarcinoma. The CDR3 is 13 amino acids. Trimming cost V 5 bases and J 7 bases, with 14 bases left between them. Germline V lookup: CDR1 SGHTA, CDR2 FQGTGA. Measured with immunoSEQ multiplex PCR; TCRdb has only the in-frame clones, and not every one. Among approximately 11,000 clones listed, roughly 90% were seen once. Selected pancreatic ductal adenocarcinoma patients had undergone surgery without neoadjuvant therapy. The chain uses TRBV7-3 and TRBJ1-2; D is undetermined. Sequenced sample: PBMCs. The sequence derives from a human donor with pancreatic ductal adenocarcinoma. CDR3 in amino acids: CASSPGGSGGYTF. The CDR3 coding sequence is TGTGCCAGCAGCCCCGGAGGGAGCGGTGGCTACACCTTC.